The next 10 T cell receptor beta chains were all read from a single sample in a study of blood T cell repertoires in COVID-19 (dated by TCRdb to the early 2020s). Library preparation employed the immunoSEQ multiplex PCR assay. TCRdb mirrors the immuneACCESS table, restricted to in-frame sequences. Some clones are absent from its copies; in checked studies, under half trace to an unresolved V gene, and the reason for the others is unknown. The sample records 310,000 or so clones, over 75% of which are singletons. Together, the top ten hold roughly 1.1% of the sample. The sequenced material came from PBMCs or T cells enriched from blood (not recorded which). All receptors derive from a woman between 25 and 40 years old who had recovered from COVID-19.

The chain links TRBV5-1 to TRBJ2-3, with 14 bases matching TRBD2. This CDR3 contains 17 residues. The germline V gene has CDR1 SGHRS and CDR2 YFSETQ. V was clipped by 0 bases and J by 3 bases; unmatched bases: 3. As DNA, the CDR3 is TGCGCCAGCAGCTTGGCGACTAGCGGGAGGGATACAGATACGCAGTATTTT. Protein sequence: CASSLATSGRDTDTQYF.

The chain carries TRBV18 and TRBJ2-5; 10 nucleotides line up with TRBD2. Germline-derived CDR1 and CDR2 are KGHSH and LQKENI. CDR3 size: 15 residues. Unmatched junction bases numbered 9, after V lost 6 bases and J lost 5 bases. The CDR3, as DNA: TGTGCCAGCTCCGAGGCTAGCGGGAGTACGGAGACCCAGTACTTC. Amino acid sequence: CASSEASGSTETQYF.

The chain has TRBV10-1 and TRBJ2-4, with TRBD1 as a possible D gene (6 bases). The CDR3 loop spans 15 amino acids. CDR1 and CDR2 (germline): WNHNN, SYGVQD (reference sequence). The V gene lost 6 bases and the J gene lost 2 bases, with 14 bases spanning the gap. The CDR3 region is CASRAQGYTKNIQYF. The CDR3 DNA reads TGCGCCAGCAGAGCTCAGGGGTATACCAAAAACATTCAGTACTTC.

V is TRBV7-3 and J is TRBJ2-3, with TRBD1 matching over 9 bases. This CDR3 is 14 amino acids long. Unmatched junction bases numbered 7, after V lost 8 bases and J lost 4 bases. The germline V gene has CDR1 SGHTA and CDR2 FQGTGA. CDR3 in DNA: TGTGCCAGCCGACCGGGACAGGGCCCAGATACGCAGTATTTT. Protein: CASRPGQGPDTQYF.

This chain links TRBV19 with TRBJ1-2; a weak D match, TRBD1 (5 bases). Trimming pared 3 bases from V and 8 bases from J, leaving 19 bases between. The length of the CDR3 is 15 residues. CDR1 and CDR2 from the germline V gene are LNHDA and SQIVND (reference sequence). This CDR3 reads CASSIDASQGGGYTF. In nucleotides, the CDR3 is TGTGCCAGTAGTATCGACGCTTCTCAGGGAGGCGGCTACACCTTC.

This chain links TRBV4-3 with TRBJ2-2, with D possibly being TRBD1 (6 bases). This CDR3 region has 15 residues. The V end was cut by 4 bases, the J end by 4 bases, with 13 bases between. CDR1 and CDR2 (germline): LGHNA, YSLEER. The CDR3 DNA is TGCGCCAGCAGCCGAGACAGGCGTATCACCGGGGAGCTGTTTTTT. The encoded protein is CASSRDRRITGELFF.

This chain links TRBV30 with TRBJ1-4, with D hard to call. The V and J ends lost 0 bases and 7 bases respectively, with 15 bases between them. The germline V gene has CDR1 GTSNPN and CDR2 SVGIG (reference sequence). The CDR3 has 15 amino acids. CDR3 coding DNA: TGTGCCTGGAGTGTACAGAGGGCCGGGAGTGAAAAACTGTTTTTT. This gives the protein CAWSVQRAGSEKLFF.

This clone was counted only a few times. This chain uses TRBV13 with TRBJ2-7; tentatively, D is TRBD1 (8 bases). CDR1 is PRHDT, CDR2 FYEKMQ, per germline (reference sequence). The CDR3 runs to 14 residues. V was clipped by 6 bases and J by 4 bases, with 16 bases between them. Here the CDR3 DNA reads TGTGCCAGCAGATGGACAGGGCGGGGGTACGAGCAGTACTTC. This gives the protein CASRWTGRGYEQYF.

The CDR3 is CASSTDLAIRRTGELFF. The CDR3 coding sequence is TGTGCCAGCAGCACAGATCTAGCGATCAGGAGAACCGGGGAGCTGTTTTTT. This chain links TRBV7-6 with TRBJ2-2; TRBD2 is a possible D gene (6 bases). The germline V and J ends were trimmed by 5 bases and 5 bases, with 21 bases remaining between them. Germline V lookup: CDR1 SGHVS, CDR2 FNYEAQ. There are 17 residues in the CDR3.

This clone was seen once. The chain recombines TRBV29-1 with TRBJ1-5; 8 nucleotides agree with TRBD1. CDR1 SQVTM and CDR2 ANQGSEA come from the germline V gene. The CDR3 length is 12 residues. V dropped 5 bases and J dropped 6; count of bases not matched to a gene: 3. CDR3 DNA: TGCAGCGTTCAGCAGGGGGCTCAGCCCCAGCATTTT. Translating gives CSVQQGAQPQHF.